A selection of T cell receptor beta chains follows, all from one sample in a study of blood T cells in healthy people across ages. Each CDR3 protein gets one entry after TCRdb re-called the 5' RACE reads with MiXCR. Of hundreds of thousands of distinct CDR3 sequences in the sample, over 25% were seen once. Separately, the same data were catalogued under a study of T cells of mothers and their children.

The sample consisted of blood. Receptor source: a boy aged 2 to 10 in good health. The CDR3 runs from the conserved cysteine through the conserved F or W. A D gene is named only where the DNA matches it firmly. The listing skips clone size in some rows; elsewhere it reads once, few, many or a size class.

CDR3 DNA,CDR3 protein,V gene,clone size,J gene,D gene
TGTGCCAGCAGCTCCGGACACGAAAATGAAAAACTGTTTTTT,CASSSGHENEKLFF,TRBV5-6,few,TRBJ1-4,NA
TGTGCCAGCAGCGGAGTAGCGGGTACTCTCACAGATACGCAGTATTTT,CASSGVAGTLTDTQYF,TRBV5-5,NA,TRBJ2-3,TRBD2
TGTGCCAGCAGCAAGAAACCGGGACAGATAGCCAAAAACATTCAGTACTTC,CASSKKPGQIAKNIQYF,TRBV21-1,NA,TRBJ2-4,NA
TGTGCCGGCAGTTATTGGACTAGCGGGAGTTTCAATGAGCAGTTCTTC,CAGSYWTSGSFNEQFF,TRBV6-5,NA,TRBJ2-1,TRBD2
TGTGCCAGCAGTGTAAGACTAGTAACCACAGATACGCAGTATTTT,CASSVRLVTTDTQYF,TRBV6-1,once,TRBJ2-3,NA
TGCAGTGCTATGGAGCGGATGTCCTACGAGCAGTACTTC,CSAMERMSYEQYF,TRBV20-1,few,TRBJ2-7,NA
TGTGCCAGCAGCTGGCGACTAGCGGGAGAAGAGACCCAGTACTTC,CASSWRLAGEETQYF,TRBV7-2,NA,TRBJ2-5,TRBD2
TGTGCCAGCAGTCCACGGACAGGGGGCTATGGCTACACCTTC,CASSPRTGGYGYTF,TRBV12-3/TRBV12-4,many,TRBJ1-2,TRBD1
TGCGCCAGCAGCTTGTCAGATCTGAACACTGAAGCTTTCTTT,CASSLSDLNTEAFF,TRBV5-1,NA,TRBJ1-1,NA
TGCAGCGGCGCGGGACTAGTGGGGGCCTACAATGAGCAGTTCTTC,CSGAGLVGAYNEQFF,TRBV29-1,NA,TRBJ2-1,TRBD2
TGTGCCAGCAGTGAGGGTATAGCGGGGGGGAGCTCCTACAATGAGCAGTTCTTC,CASSEGIAGGSSYNEQFF,TRBV25-1,NA,TRBJ2-1,TRBD2
TGTGCCAGCAGTTTCATCTCAAGGGACGTTGGAACGGGGACGCAGTATTTT,CASSFISRDVGTGTQYF,TRBV12-3/TRBV12-4,few,TRBJ2-3,NA
TGTGCCTCTGGCGGGTCTAATGAAAAACTGTTTTTT,CASGGSNEKLFF,TRBV2,NA,TRBJ1-4,NA
TGTGCCAGTAGCCTCAGCTGGGATGAGCAGTTCTTC,CASSLSWDEQFF,TRBV19,few,TRBJ2-1,NA
TGTGCCAGCAGCTCCCTTCGGGGCCCGAGGGGTGATACGCAGTATTTT,CASSSLRGPRGDTQYF,TRBV11-2,few,TRBJ2-3,NA
TGTGCCAGCAGCTTAATGACTTACGGCACCCCTACGCAGTATTTT,CASSLMTYGTPTQYF,TRBV7-2,NA,TRBJ2-3,NA
TGTGCCAGCAGTTACTCCAGGGGGGGCTCTGGAAACACCATATATTTT,CASSYSRGGSGNTIYF,TRBV6-5,NA,TRBJ1-3,TRBD1
TGCAGTGCTCCACCGGGACAGTCAATCTATGGCTACACCTTC,CSAPPGQSIYGYTF,TRBV20-1,NA,TRBJ1-2,TRBD1
TGTGCCAGCAGCTTAGTTGGGGGCGAGCAGTTCTTC,CASSLVGGEQFF,TRBV7-8,few,TRBJ2-1,NA
TGTGCCAGCAGTTTGGCTAGCGAAAACACCGGGGAGCTGTTTTTT,CASSLASENTGELFF,TRBV6-5,many,TRBJ2-2,NA
TGCAGCGGGCCTTACTACGAGCAGTTCTTC,CSGPYYEQFF,TRBV29-1,NA,TRBJ2-1,NA
TGTGCCAGCAGCGATCCGGGACAGAGCTTGAAGAAAGAAGCTTTCTTT,CASSDPGQSLKKEAFF,TRBV7-2,NA,TRBJ1-1,TRBD1
TGTGCCACCAGTGACCAAGGGGGGTTTCAGTTCTTC,CATSDQGGFQFF,TRBV24-1,many,TRBJ2-1,NA
TGTGCCATCAGCCAAAGGACTAGCCCGCGGGGCTCCTACAATGAGCAGTTCTTC,CAISQRTSPRGSYNEQFF,TRBV10-3,NA,TRBJ2-1,TRBD2
TGTGCCAGCAGCCGCGCGGGGTACACAGATACGCAGTATTTT,CASSRAGYTDTQYF,TRBV11-2,NA,TRBJ2-3,NA
TGTGCCAGCACAAATAACAGGGGGGGGAATGAAAAACTGTTTTTT,CASTNNRGGNEKLFF,TRBV27,few,TRBJ1-4,TRBD1
TGTGCCAGCAGAACAGGGTACGACTATGGCTACACCTTC,CASRTGYDYGYTF,TRBV12-3/TRBV12-4,many,TRBJ1-2,NA
TGTGCCACCAGTGATCCAGGACAGGACAATGAGCAGTTCTTC,CATSDPGQDNEQFF,TRBV24-1,NA,TRBJ2-1,TRBD1
TGTGCCAGCAGTTCTGGGGAAAACTATGGCTACACCTTC,CASSSGENYGYTF,TRBV27,NA,TRBJ1-2,NA
TGTGCCAGCAGTGAAGCGCTTCGGGGGGTTTATAATTCACCCCTCCACTTT,CASSEALRGVYNSPLHF,TRBV6-1,NA,TRBJ1-6,NA
TGCAGTGCGGGAGACAGGGGAGACACTGAAGCTTTCTTT,CSAGDRGDTEAFF,TRBV20-1,many,TRBJ1-1,TRBD1
TGTGCCAGCAGCCAACTACACAATGAGCAGTTCTTC,CASSQLHNEQFF,TRBV7-2,NA,TRBJ2-1,NA
TGTGCCAGCAGTTTCGTAGGGGGAGGTTCACCCCTCCACTTT,CASSFVGGGSPLHF,TRBV28,NA,TRBJ1-6,NA
TGTGCCAGCCATCCAACCCCGGGACAGGGTAGCGAGCAGTACTTC,CASHPTPGQGSEQYF,TRBV6-5,few,TRBJ2-7,TRBD1
TGTGCCAGCAGCTTGAGAGTCGGGGGTTACGGCTATGGCTACACCTTC,CASSLRVGGYGYGYTF,TRBV5-5,NA,TRBJ1-2,NA
TGTGCCAGCACCAAGGGGGGAGGTGTCACCGGGGAGCTGTTTTTT,CASTKGGGVTGELFF,TRBV6-1,few,TRBJ2-2,NA
TGTGCCAGCAGTTTAATCATGCTAGTTGATAACAATGAGCAGTTCTTC,CASSLIMLVDNNEQFF,TRBV27,NA,TRBJ2-1,NA
TGTGCCAGCAGCTCCGAGGGGATCACTGAAGCTTTCTTT,CASSSEGITEAFF,TRBV5-5,NA,TRBJ1-1,NA